Here is one T cell receptor (beta chain) with its context. The antigen it binds to is not known. No base quality values were provided; no much bigger clone lies one nucleotide off. The sample originates from a study of T cell responses to AZD1222 COVID-19 vaccine (dated by TCRdb to 2020 to 2022). Regarding the study in general: AZD1222 recipients whose second dose came at about 4 weeks and those whose second dose came at about 12 weeks were combined into one group, since spike-specific TCR depth and breadth did not differ between the two schedules. TCR sequencing covered roughly 230 trial participants: 207 given two doses of AZD1222 and approximately 26 given two doses of MenACWY control vaccine. Enrollment into the trials was organized by age into subgroups of 18-55, 56-69 and 70-plus years, and those subgroups contained approximately 150, 30 and 60 TCR-sequenced participants, respectively.

Looking up the germline V gene yields CDR1 SNHLY and CDR2 FYNNEI. The CDR3 covers 16 residues, taking in both the cysteine and the phenylalanine. The sequence is cut down to CDR3 DNA, 48 bases in frame from base 1. Germline trimming amounts to 2 bases on V and 8 bases on J, with 10 as the count of junction bases outside the gene matches. Overall study results and their limits: Conclusions about previously exposed vaccinees are limited, since just six AZD1222 recipients were seropositive for SARS-CoV-2 at baseline. Participants were mostly white British, with more females than males. The authors suggested clonal diversity may have been underestimated. Vaccine-associated CD4 TCRs spanned the whole spike protein, with dominant responses in regions 160-218 and 743-854. Because no samples from the day 14 peak response were available, repertoires could be characterized only after the peak T cell response. Epitopes outside the regions mutated in the B.1.351 and B.1.1.7 variants were reportedly recognized by nearly half of the unique spike-specific TCRs. After two AZD1222 doses, both the breadth and the depth of spike-specific TCRs were significantly higher than at day 0 and than in MenACWY recipients. The 56-69-year group was small, and its depth increase did not reach significance, likely because of low power.

The time point tag for this specimen amounts to: baseline before first vaccination. Vaccinee samples were obtained from the UK trials COV001 and COV002, which included a single-blind randomized controlled phase 2/3 trial of AZD1222 (ChAdOx1 nCoV-19) in healthy adults. For TCRbeta chain sequencing, PBMC samples from trial participants were taken at day 0 and at day 28 after the second dose. The CDR3 regions of human TCRbeta chains were analyzed by immunosequencing. In the original analysis: TCRs in the repertoires were compared against a reference library of SARS-CoV-2-specific TCRs that had been generated with the MIRA antigen-specificity platform. Breadth meant the fraction of unique TCRs that were SARS-CoV-2-associated, whereas depth meant the fraction of total T cells that were SARS-CoV-2-associated. Using the MIRA data, each spike-specific TCR was assigned both to the spike region to which the TCR was reactive and to a CD4 or CD8 class. Log10-transformed breadth and depth values were compared by one-way ANOVA with Sidak's multiple comparisons tests. Not all clones reach the TCRdb copy of this immuneACCESS table, which keeps in-frame sequences only. Checked studies attribute under half of the gap to unresolved V genes and leave the rest unexplained. Clone size and the V and J calls come from that table; the DNA yielded D and trimming. The sample has some 120,000 clones on record, about 86% of them singletons. Of the sample, less than 15% is held by the ten largest clones.

The sequencing here drew on peripheral blood, taken on day 0 of AZD1222 vaccination. The rearranged chain carries TRBV2 and TRBJ2-1, with TRBD2 matching 9 junction bases. This clonotype was sampled from an adult in good health. In nucleotide form, the sequence is TGTGCCAGCAGTGAAAAGGGCGGGAGGGCCTTTGATGAGCAGTTCTTC. Translation gives CASSEKGGRAFDEQFF. Where the CDR3 stops, the reference TRBV2 and TRBJ2-1 genes take over; the full variable domain is EPEVTQTPSHQVTQMGQEVILRCVPISNHLYFYWYRQILGQKVEFLVSFYNNEISEKSEIFDDQFSVERPDGSNFTLKIRSTKLEDSAMYFCASSEKGGRAFDEQFFGPGTRLTVL.